These 25 T cell receptor beta chains came from one sample sequenced in a study of blood T cells in healthy people across ages. Together with a sample-barcoded 5' primer, a J-beta primer mix was included in a second PCR lasting roughly 6 to 12 cycles. In TCRdb, the 5' RACE reads were re-called with MiXCR into one record per CDR3 protein. The sample holds about 1.4 million distinct CDR3 sequences, 59% seen once. Sample: blood. The receptors stem from a man aged 18 to 30 in good health.

The chain has TRBV14 and TRBJ2-5, with D unclear. Trimming shortened V by 0 bases and J by 0 bases, and 14 bases separated the two germline ends. This CDR3 spans 17 amino acids. Germline-derived CDR1 and CDR2 are SGHDN and FVKESK. The CDR3 DNA follows: TGTGCCAGCAGCCAAGATCGGGTGGCCTTGAACCAAGAGACCCAGTACTTC. This codes for CASSQDRVALNQETQYF. The full variable domain, in which reference TRBV14 and TRBJ2-5 provide the parts outside the CDR3, is EAGVTQFPSHSVIEKGQTVTLRCDPISGHDNLYWYRRVMGKEIKFLLHFVKESKQDESGMPNNRFLAERTGGTYSTLKVQPAELEDSGVYFCASSQDRVALNQETQYFGPGTRLLVL.

This sequence joins TRBV7-9 and TRBJ2-5, with a tentative D call TRBD2 (6 bases). Near its end, the DNA agrees better with TRBJ2-7, so the J call may be wrong. CDR1 SEHNR and CDR2 FQNEAQ come from the germline V gene (reference sequence). There are 14 residues in the CDR3. The CDR3 loop reads CASSWGTDTYEQYF. In DNA form, the CDR3 reads TGTGCCAGCAGCTGGGGGACTGACACCTACGAGCAGTACTTC.

J is TRBJ2-7 and V is TRBV7-6; 9 nucleotides agree with TRBD1. V lost 5 bases to trimming and J lost 9 bases; unmatched junction nucleotides: 17. The CDR3 is made up of 16 amino acids. CDR1 and CDR2 (germline): SGHVS, FNYEAQ. This CDR3 is CASSPIPGTGSGGQYF. The CDR3 DNA is TGTGCCAGCAGCCCCATACCCGGGACAGGGTCTGGGGGGCAGTACTTC.

The chain joins TRBV29-1 to TRBJ2-1, with D tentatively TRBD2 (6 bases). This CDR3 region has 17 residues. V lost 0 bases and J lost 7, with 22 bases in between. In germline, CDR1 is SQVTM, CDR2 ANQGSEA. CDR3 region: CSVEDHQETGESNEQFF. DNA of the CDR3: TGCAGCGTTGAAGATCACCAAGAAACGGGAGAGTCAAATGAGCAGTTCTTC.

For the CDR3, the DNA is TGCAGTGCTAGGGTCCGCGGGATCCTCTACGAGCAGTACTTC. This gives the protein CSARVRGILYEQYF. The rearrangement joins TRBV20-1 to TRBJ2-4; maybe TRBD2 (6 bases). The J call is in doubt because the DNA end fits TRBJ2-7 better. This CDR3 has 14 residues. Germline CDR1 DFQATT, CDR2 SNEGSKA (reference sequence).

V gene TRBV4-1 combines with J gene TRBJ2-5, with 8 nucleotides matching TRBD1. V dropped 2 bases and J dropped 4; count of bases not matched to a gene: 6. The CDR3 extends over 15 amino acids. Germline V gives CDR1 MGHRA, CDR2 YSYEKL. The CDR3 sequence is CASSQSRGQGETQYF. DNA for the CDR3: TGCGCCAGCAGCCAATCCAGGGGGCAAGGAGAGACCCAGTACTTC.

This sequence joins TRBV24-1 and TRBJ2-7; D is possibly TRBD1 (6 bases). The length of the CDR3 is 16 residues. Looked up from germline, CDR1 is KGHDR and CDR2 is SFDVKD. V lost 5 bases and J 3 bases, leaving 19 bases between the germline ends. For the CDR3, the DNA is TGTGCCACCAGTGCCCTAGGACGCGACAGGAGCTACGAGCAGTACTTC. Its translation is CATSALGRDRSYEQYF.

In DNA form, the CDR3 reads TGCGCCAGCAGCATCTGGGAGGGCAGGGCGGACGAGCAGTACTTC. Translation gives CASSIWEGRADEQYF. The V gene is TRBV5-1, the J gene TRBJ2-7; 7 bases line up with TRBD2. Germline lookup yields CDR1 SGHRS and CDR2 YFSETQ. The CDR3 loop spans 15 amino acids. Trimming at V came to 4 bases and at J to 5 bases, leaving 12 bases not matched to a gene.

This clonotype has only a few counts. The chain has TRBV21-1 and TRBJ2-3; the table's D call of TRBD2 was not tested on the DNA. TRBV21-1 is reported as a pseudogene. CDR3 length: 15 residues. The CDR3 bases are TGTGCCAGCAGGCCCCAAGCTAGCGGCACAGATACGCAGTATTTT. This encodes CASRPQASGTDTQYF.

This clonotype was detected once. The genes are TRBV20-1 and TRBJ2-5, with 8 positions matching TRBD2. The germline V gene encodes CDR1 DFQATT and CDR2 SNEGSKA (reference sequence). The CDR3 has 13 amino acids. The V gene end was trimmed by 6 bases and the J gene end by 3 bases; junction bases not matched to a gene: 6. The CDR3 coding sequence is TGCAGTGCCACTCCGGGGGGGAAAGAGACCCAGTACTTC. Translating gives CSATPGGKETQYF.

This clonotype has a handful of counts. This chain connects TRBV7-2 to TRBJ1-5, with 10 bases lining up with TRBD1. In germline, CDR1 is SGHTA, CDR2 FQGNSA. V gave up 5 bases and J gave up 0 bases; unmatched junction bases: 7. CDR3 size: 17 residues. CDR3 DNA sequence: TGTGCCAGCAGCAGGGGGACAGGGGTTCTTAGCAATCAGCCCCAGCATTTT. Translating gives CASSRGTGVLSNQPQHF.

V is TRBV7-2 and J is TRBJ2-5; 7 bases align to TRBD1. Germline lookup yields CDR1 SGHTA and CDR2 FQGNSA. CDR3 size: 15 residues. V shed 1 base, J shed 11 bases, and the junction held 13 bases outside the gene matches. The CDR3 DNA reads TGTGCCAGCAGCTTAGTCGGGACAGTAGACTATGAGCAGTACTTC. Its translation: CASSLVGTVDYEQYF.

The chain links TRBV5-1 to TRBJ2-3; 8 positions match TRBD2. From germline, CDR1 is SGHRS and CDR2 YFSETQ. V lost 2 bases, J lost 1 base, and 6 bases stayed unmatched. This CDR3 comprises 16 residues. The CDR3 spells CASSFSGRTGTDTQYF. DNA of the CDR3: TGCGCCAGCAGCTTCAGCGGGAGAACTGGCACAGATACGCAGTATTTT. Based on the CDR3 plus reference TRBV5-1 and TRBJ2-3, the full variable domain is KAGVTQTPRYLIKTRGQQVTLSCSPISGHRSVSWYQQTPGQGLQFLFEYFSETQRNKGNFPGRFSGRQFSNSRSEMNVSTLELGDSALYLCASSFSGRTGTDTQYFGPGTRLTVL.

V usage is TRBV28 and J usage is TRBJ2-7, with D possibly being TRBD1 (6 bases). Trimming took 10 bases from V and 3 from J, leaving 16 bases between them. Per germline, CDR1 MDHEN and CDR2 SYDVKM. The CDR3 loop spans 13 amino acids. The CDR3 DNA sequence: TGTGCCACCACGGGCTCAGGGGTCTACGAGCAGTACTTC. It translates to CATTGSGVYEQYF.

The table lists this clonotype with a few counts. The chain is built from TRBV7-9 and TRBJ2-1, with 8 bases aligning to TRBD2. The length of the CDR3 is 15 residues. CDR1 is SEHNR, CDR2 FQNEAQ, per germline (reference sequence). After removal of 0 bases from V and 9 bases from J, the junction contained 7 bases not matched to a gene. CDR3 in amino acids: CASSLAQGTSAEQFF. In DNA, the CDR3 is TGTGCCAGCAGCTTAGCGCAAGGGACTAGTGCTGAGCAGTTCTTC.

CDR3 coding DNA: TGTGCCAGCAAGCTGGGGGGGAGGTCCTACGAGCAGTACTTC. Translated: CASKLGGRSYEQYF. The chain links TRBV27 to TRBJ2-7; 7 bases are shared with TRBD2. With V trimmed by 7 bases and J by 1 base, 7 bases remained unmatched. The CDR3 covers 14 residues. CDR1 and CDR2 from the germline V gene are MNHEY and SMNVEV (reference sequence).

The rearrangement joins TRBV20-1 to TRBJ2-5; 7 bases agree with TRBD1. This CDR3 region has 15 residues. V lost 3 bases and J lost 5; bases outside the gene matches: 12. Germline V gene data show CDR1 as DFQATT and CDR2 as SNEGSKA (reference sequence). DNA for the CDR3: TGCAGTGCTAGCACCTCGACAGGGTTTTTGGAGACCCAGTACTTC. Translation gives CSASTSTGFLETQYF.

The chain has TRBV3-1 and TRBJ2-5, with no clear D. Trimming pared 0 bases from V and 7 bases from J, leaving 6 bases between. The germline V gene has CDR1 LGHDT and CDR2 YNNKEL (reference sequence). This CDR3 spans 12 amino acids. CDR3 loop: CASSQDLVTQYF. The CDR3 DNA follows: TGTGCCAGCAGCCAAGATTTGGTGACCCAGTACTTC.

Details on this clonotype: A junction end diverges from the germline sequence, so it may reflect a read error. The V and J genes are TRBV9 and TRBJ2-7; D unclear. Germline V gene sequence: CDR1 SGDLS, CDR2 YYNGEE. The CDR3 contains 15 residues. The CDR3, as DNA: TGTGCCAGCAGCGTAGGGAATTGGCCCTCCAACGAGCAGTACTTC. Protein product: CASSVGNWPSNEQYF.

The table lists this clonotype with a few counts. The chain carries TRBV25-1 and TRBJ2-7; TRBD2 matches 8 bases. The junction had 2 bases not matched to a gene; V was cut back by 0 bases and J by 7 bases. Germline V gene sequence: CDR1 MGHDK, CDR2 SYGVNS. The CDR3 loop spans 13 amino acids. The CDR3 coding sequence is TGTGCCAGCAGTGAATATCGGGAGGGAGAGCAGTACTTC. This gives the protein CASSEYREGEQYF.

This chain links TRBV7-2 with TRBJ2-1; possibly TRBD2 for D (5 bases). V was cut by 5 bases and J by 10 bases, with 12 bases left in between. This CDR3 contains 12 residues. The germline CDR1 and CDR2 sequences are SGHTA and FQGNSA. The CDR3 sequence is CASSPSSREQFF. The CDR3 DNA is TGTGCCAGCAGCCCCTCTAGCAGGGAGCAGTTCTTC.

The chain carries TRBV29-1 and TRBJ1-1, with 9 nucleotides matching TRBD1. CDR1 and CDR2 (germline): SQVTM, ANQGSEA. The length of the CDR3 is 14 residues. The junction had 3 bases not matched to a gene; V was cut back by 4 bases and J by 0 bases. The CDR3: CSVARQGVNTEAFF. The CDR3 DNA sequence: TGCAGCGTTGCCCGACAGGGGGTGAACACTGAAGCTTTCTTT.

J is TRBJ2-1 and V is TRBV5-1, with 9 bases fitting TRBD2. Germline V gene sequence: CDR1 SGHRS, CDR2 YFSETQ. Unmatched junction bases numbered 13, after V lost 4 bases and J lost 8 bases. This CDR3 comprises 16 residues. This chain's CDR3 is CASSPVRREGFDEQFF. CDR3 in DNA: TGCGCCAGCAGCCCAGTTAGGCGGGAGGGCTTCGATGAGCAGTTCTTC.

The V call is TRBV25-1, the J call TRBJ2-3; D is ambiguous. Per germline, CDR1 MGHDK and CDR2 SYGVNS. Trimming cost V 0 bases and J 6 bases, with 13 bases left between them. This CDR3 has 15 amino acids. CDR3 loop: CASSEYGTSADTQYF. CDR3 DNA sequence: TGTGCCAGCAGTGAATATGGAACGTCAGCGGATACGCAGTATTTT.

This clonotype came up once. This chain connects TRBV9 to TRBJ1-4; a possible D gene is TRBD1 (5 bases). Between the trimmed V and J ends, which lost 0 bases and 8 bases, there was a span of 14 bases. The CDR3 sequence is 15 residues long. In germline, CDR1 is SGDLS, CDR2 YYNGEE. DNA for the CDR3: TGTGCCAGCAGCGTAGGAGCCAGGGTGGAGGAAAAACTGTTTTTT. Its translation: CASSVGARVEEKLFF.